The source of this T cell receptor (beta chain) is a study of cytotoxic CD8 clonotypes in ibrutinib-treated CLL. Study-wide context: Response sampling took place at median roughly twelve months of treatment, range 6 to 36.

Frozen PBMC stocks contributed approximately 1.9 micrograms of genomic DNA to the TCR beta libraries. Turning to this clone: The target antigen is unknown.

Overall study results and limits: Elevated clonality accompanied ibrutinib response, with a return toward baseline values at progression.

The CDR3 contains 16 residues. Clones were sequenced by immunoSEQ multiplex PCR, and TCRdb holds only the in-frame ones, with some missing. This sample yields some 50,000 clones, of which roughly 50% are seen a single time; 20% belongs to the top ten. The chain links TRBV21-1 to TRBJ2-1; the table's TRBD2 call for D was not verified on the DNA. TRBV21-1 is assigned pseudogene status. Sequenced material: PBMCs, taken after 24 months of ibrutinib treatment. The receptor comes from a human donor with chronic lymphocytic leukemia. The CDR3 bases are TGTGCCAGCAGCAAAGGCGGCCGGAGCTCCTACAATGAGCAGTTCTTC. Its protein is CASSKGGRSSYNEQFF.